A selection of T cell receptor beta chains follows, all from one sample in a study of blood T cells in healthy people across ages. Each CDR3 protein is one row after TCRdb ran MiXCR on the 5' RACE reads. The data hold over a million distinct CDR3 sequences, with more than 35% observed a single time. Sequenced material: blood. The receptor source for this set is a woman aged 60-75 years in good health. CDR3s include the opening cysteine and the closing phenylalanine or tryptophan. Each record gives: V gene, D gene, CDR3 length, J gene, clone size, CDR3 protein, CDR3 DNA. A D gene is named only where the DNA matches it firmly. Not all rows give a size; the values are once, few, many and, for expanded clones, a class.

TRBV11-2,TRBD1,14,TRBJ2-1,few,CASSDWTGDNEQFF,TGTGCCAGCAGCGATTGGACAGGGGACAATGAGCAGTTCTTC
TRBV18,TRBD1,16,TRBJ2-2,.,CASSPPGQGTTGELFF,TGTGCCAGCTCACCTCCGGGACAGGGAACGACCGGGGAGCTGTTTTTT
TRBV6-1,.,13,TRBJ2-7,.,CASGAGSLGEQYF,TGTGCCAGCGGGGCAGGGAGCTTGGGCGAGCAGTACTTC
TRBV7-9,TRBD2,16,TRBJ2-7,.,CASSDTLTSGSYEQYF,TGTGCCAGCAGCGATACCTTGACTAGCGGGAGTTACGAGCAGTACTTC
TRBV6-5,.,15,TRBJ1-1,.,CASRSLGRLHTEAFF,TGTGCCAGCAGGTCACTGGGGAGGCTCCACACTGAAGCTTTCTTT
TRBV10-1,TRBD2,15,TRBJ2-3,.,CASSDGTSGGDTQYF,TGCGCCAGCAGTGACGGGACTAGCGGAGGGGATACGCAGTATTTT
TRBV12-3/TRBV12-4,TRBD1,15,TRBJ2-3,.,CASSADGGWTGTQYF,TGTGCCAGCAGTGCCGATGGCGGGTGGACAGGTACGCAGTATTTT
TRBV14,TRBD2,16,TRBJ2-5,.,CASSQDLLADKETQYF,TGTGCCAGCAGCCAAGATCTCCTAGCGGATAAAGAGACCCAGTACTTC
TRBV5-1,.,13,TRBJ1-1,few,CASSFQGRTEAFF,TGCGCCAGCAGCTTTCAGGGTCGGACTGAAGCTTTCTTT
TRBV20-1,TRBD2,14,TRBJ2-7,many,CSATLGLAGDEQYF,TGCAGTGCCACGCTGGGACTAGCGGGAGATGAGCAGTACTTC
TRBV7-2,.,11,TRBJ2-5,.,CASSPTMRQYF,TGTGCCAGCAGTCCTACAATGAGGCAGTACTTC
TRBV10-2,TRBD1,13,TRBJ2-1,many,CASRDRGYNEQFF,TGCGCCAGCCGGGACAGGGGCTACAATGAGCAGTTCTTC
TRBV6-2/TRBV6-3,TRBD2,16,TRBJ2-7,few,CASSYGTSGNPYEQYF,TGTGCCAGCAGTTACGGGACTAGCGGGAATCCCTACGAGCAGTACTTC
TRBV12-3/TRBV12-4,.,16,TRBJ1-5,.,CASSLAGGMNNQPQHF,TGTGCCAGCAGTCTAGCGGGAGGGATGAACAATCAGCCCCAGCATTTT
TRBV7-3,.,10,TRBJ2-2,.,CASNTGELFF,TGTGCCTCGAACACCGGGGAGCTGTTTTTT
TRBV29-1,.,14,TRBJ1-1,.,CSVENRGTYTEAFF,TGCAGCGTTGAAAATCGAGGGACCTACACTGAAGCTTTCTTT
TRBV18,TRBD1,12,TRBJ2-7,.,CASSYDRAQQYF,TGTGCCAGCTCGTACGACAGGGCTCAGCAGTACTTC
TRBV9,.,16,TRBJ1-2,.,CASSQPSASPDYGYTF,TGTGCCAGCAGCCAACCCTCCGCCTCTCCCGACTATGGCTACACCTTC
TRBV28,TRBD2,15,TRBJ2-4,few,CASSPSGIAKNIQYF,TGTGCCAGCAGTCCCAGCGGGATAGCCAAAAACATTCAGTACTTC
TRBV2,.,13,TRBJ2-7,.,CASIPGASYEQYF,TGTGCCAGCATCCCGGGCGCCTCCTACGAGCAGTACTTC
TRBV2,TRBD1,17,TRBJ1-2,.,CASSGPDRVGSNYGYTF,TGTGCCAGCAGCGGCCCCGACAGGGTCGGATCGAACTATGGCTACACCTTC
TRBV20-1,.,12,TRBJ2-7,few,CSASEGLDEQYF,TGCAGTGCTAGTGAGGGGCTCGACGAGCAGTACTTC
TRBV11-3,.,14,TRBJ2-3,.,CASSLGRGPNTQYF,TGTGCCAGCAGCTTAGGCCGGGGCCCGAATACGCAGTATTTT
TRBV2,TRBD2,14,TRBJ2-1,few,CASETSGAYNEQFF,TGTGCCAGCGAGACTAGCGGGGCCTACAATGAGCAGTTCTTC
TRBV20-1,.,14,TRBJ2-7,.,CSAREAKRVYEQYF,TGCAGTGCTAGAGAGGCAAAGCGGGTCTACGAGCAGTACTTC
TRBV7-9,.,16,TRBJ2-5,few,CASSSPMGPDQETQYF,TGTGCCAGCAGCTCGCCTATGGGACCGGACCAAGAGACCCAGTACTTC
TRBV20-1,.,15,TRBJ1-4,few,CSARAQPSTNEKLFF,TGCAGTGCTAGAGCTCAGCCGTCAACTAATGAAAAACTGTTTTTT
TRBV7-9,TRBD1,14,TRBJ1-1,few,CASSFPGTATEAFF,TGTGCCAGCAGCTTCCCCGGGACAGCCACTGAAGCTTTCTTT
TRBV12-3/TRBV12-4,.,14,TRBJ2-7,many,CASSSGWGRNEQYF,TGTGCCAGCAGTTCGGGGTGGGGGAGGAACGAGCAGTACTTC
TRBV29-1,TRBD1,13,TRBJ1-2,.,CSVNRGQGYGYTF,TGCAGCGTCAATAGGGGACAGGGCTATGGCTACACCTTC
TRBV5-1,TRBD1,18,TRBJ1-2,.,CASSLGADRGLSNYGYTF,TGCGCCAGCAGCTTGGGTGCGGACAGGGGGCTCTCTAACTATGGCTACACCTTC
TRBV5-4,TRBD2,16,TRBJ2-1,once,CATWKRASGSGNEQFF,TGTGCCACATGGAAGAGGGCTAGCGGGAGCGGCAATGAGCAGTTCTTC
TRBV20-1,TRBD2,15,TRBJ2-2,once,CSARVGGGDTGELFF,TGCAGTGCTAGAGTTGGGGGAGGGGACACCGGGGAGCTGTTTTTT
TRBV12-3/TRBV12-4,.,11,TRBJ1-4,.,CASSFGRKLFF,TGTGCCAGCAGCTTCGGGCGAAAACTGTTTTTT
TRBV11-2,TRBD1,14,TRBJ2-4,.,CASSLVGGQNIQYF,TGTGCCAGCAGCTTAGTAGGGGGCCAAAACATTCAGTACTTC
TRBV20-1,.,11,TRBJ1-2,.,CSAWDIGGYTF,TGCAGTGCTTGGGACATCGGGGGCTACACCTTC
TRBV15,TRBD1,17,TRBJ1-6,.,CATSISSGTAVYSPLHF,TGTGCCACCAGCATATCTTCAGGGACAGCGGTCTATTCACCCCTCCACTTT
TRBV2,.,16,TRBJ2-7,few,CASSDNRADVSYEQYF,TGTGCCAGCAGTGATAATAGGGCAGATGTCTCCTACGAGCAGTACTTC
TRBV10-3,TRBD2,14,TRBJ2-3,.,CTISQRESTDTQYF,TGTACCATCAGTCAGCGGGAAAGCACAGATACGCAGTATTTT
TRBV4-2,TRBD1,14,TRBJ1-2,.,CASSQPGQDYGYTF,TGTGCCAGCAGCCAACCAGGACAGGACTATGGCTACACCTTC